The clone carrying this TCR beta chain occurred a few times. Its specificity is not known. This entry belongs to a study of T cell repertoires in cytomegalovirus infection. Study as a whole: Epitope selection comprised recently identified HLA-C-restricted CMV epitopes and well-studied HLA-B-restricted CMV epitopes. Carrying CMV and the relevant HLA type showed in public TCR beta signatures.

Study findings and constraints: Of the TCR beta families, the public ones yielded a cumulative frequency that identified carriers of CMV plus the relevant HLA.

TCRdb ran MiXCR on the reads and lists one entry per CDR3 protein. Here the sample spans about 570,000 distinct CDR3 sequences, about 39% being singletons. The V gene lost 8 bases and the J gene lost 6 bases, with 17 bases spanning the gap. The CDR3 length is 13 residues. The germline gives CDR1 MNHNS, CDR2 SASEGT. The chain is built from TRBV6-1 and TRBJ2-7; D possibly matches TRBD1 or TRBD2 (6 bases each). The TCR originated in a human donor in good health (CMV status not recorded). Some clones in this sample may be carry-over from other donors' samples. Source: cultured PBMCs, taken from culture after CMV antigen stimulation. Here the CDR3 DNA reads TGTGCCAGCGCGGACCGGGGGCCGTTCGAGCAGTACTTC. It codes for CASADRGPFEQYF.